Sequencing of this TCR beta chain was carried out in a study of tissue T cells after allogeneic stem cell transplantation. Remarks on this clone: Gene names are the mouse ones. The read comes to an end 1 residue before the CDR3 does, leaving the germline J gene to fill in the end.

Noted time point: mouse harvest day 7 after allogeneic transplant. Each mouse received 10^7 T-cell-depleted marrow cells plus 10^6 splenic CD5+ T cells by tail vein. The CDR3 loop spans 13 amino acids. V shed 4 bases and J shed 2 bases, with 7 bases lying between them. The germline V gene has CDR1 KGHPV and CDR2 FQNQEV (reference sequence). Clones were read by immunoSEQ multiplex PCR, and TCRdb kept only the in-frame ones, dropping some. Of thousands of clones in the sample, around 50% are singletons; the top ten hold about 6%. The clonotype comes from a female BALB/c mouse given C57BL/6 T cells with graft-versus-host disease after an allogeneic hematopoietic cell transplant. This chain joins TRBV26 and TRBJ2-4, with D maybe TRBD1 (6 bases). The sample comprised gut tissue. CDR3 loop: CASSRDNQNTLYF. The sequenced part of the CDR3 DNA is TGTGCCAGCAGTCGGGACAATCAAAACACCTTGTAC.